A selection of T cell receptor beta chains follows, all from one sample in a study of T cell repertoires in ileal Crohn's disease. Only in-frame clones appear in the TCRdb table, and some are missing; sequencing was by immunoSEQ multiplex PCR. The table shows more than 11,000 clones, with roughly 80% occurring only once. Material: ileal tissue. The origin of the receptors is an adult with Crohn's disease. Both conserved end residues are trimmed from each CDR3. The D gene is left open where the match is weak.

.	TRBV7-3	ASSLGGGAYNEQF
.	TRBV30	AWSVGTIPNQPQH
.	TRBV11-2	ASSPWTANTEAF
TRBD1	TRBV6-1	ASSLGTGRNPPLH
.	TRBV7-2	ASSLEGRGSYGYT
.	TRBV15	ATSRTIVVSPDYEQY
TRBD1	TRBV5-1	ASSLGQGFEAF
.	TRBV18	ASSPPTGATYNEQF
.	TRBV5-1	ASSLQPGANVLT
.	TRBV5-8	ASTRTQGFYNEQF
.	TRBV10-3	AISYQPHSGPYNEQF
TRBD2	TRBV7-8	ASSPQLAGGYNEQF
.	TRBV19	ASTESYGYT
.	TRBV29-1	SVAGANEKLF
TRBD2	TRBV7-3	ASSPSGGYEQY
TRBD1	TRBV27	ASSPGTGGGNYGYT
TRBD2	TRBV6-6	ASSYSRLADTDTQY
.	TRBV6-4	ASSDSMGTGTDTQY
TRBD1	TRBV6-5	ASTEDRSSGNTIY
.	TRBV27	ASSSDQLDSGEQF
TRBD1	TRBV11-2	ASSLVRQGGQPQH
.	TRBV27	ASSYPGGQLIGEQY
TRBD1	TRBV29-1	SVVPDRDSFYGYT
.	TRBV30	AWEPGSGYGYT
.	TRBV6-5	ASSPGTNTGELF
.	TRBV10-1	ASSEADTQY
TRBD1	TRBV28	ASRTDRGHSPLH
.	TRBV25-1	ASSEPAGRTYEQY
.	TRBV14	ASSQGQTDTGELF
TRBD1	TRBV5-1	ASSLEGTGYTDTQY
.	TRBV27	ASSPQGNQPQH
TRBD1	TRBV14	ASSQFPGQGQDTQY
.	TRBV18	ASSPPPGDSYNEQF
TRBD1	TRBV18	ASSLDRGTLF
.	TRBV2	ASTRGPSYT
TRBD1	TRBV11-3	ASSLADSGQGLAGELF
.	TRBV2	ASSSNRDNEQF
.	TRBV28	ASSPLHSNQPQH